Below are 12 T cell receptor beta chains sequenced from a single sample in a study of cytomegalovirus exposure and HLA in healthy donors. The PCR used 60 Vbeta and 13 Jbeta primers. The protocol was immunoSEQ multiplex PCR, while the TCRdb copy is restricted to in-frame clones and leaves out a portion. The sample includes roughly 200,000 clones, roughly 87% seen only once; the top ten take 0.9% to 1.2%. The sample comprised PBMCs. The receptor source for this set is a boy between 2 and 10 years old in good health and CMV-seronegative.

The CDR3 region has the DNA TGCAGCGTTGTGACAGGGGGCGCCGGAAAACTGTTTTTT. This translates into CSVVTGGAGKLFF. The chain combines TRBV29-1 with TRBJ1-4, with 10 positions matching TRBD1. The CDR3 runs 13 residues. The germline gives CDR1 SQVTM, CDR2 ANQGSEA. The ends lost 4 bases at V and 10 bases at J; junction bases unmatched: 6.

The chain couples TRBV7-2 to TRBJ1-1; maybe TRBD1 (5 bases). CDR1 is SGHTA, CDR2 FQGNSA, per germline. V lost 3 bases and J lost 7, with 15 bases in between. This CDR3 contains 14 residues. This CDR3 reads CASSLGIGGDEAFF. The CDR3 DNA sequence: TGTGCCAGCAGCTTGGGGATCGGGGGTGATGAAGCTTTCTTT.

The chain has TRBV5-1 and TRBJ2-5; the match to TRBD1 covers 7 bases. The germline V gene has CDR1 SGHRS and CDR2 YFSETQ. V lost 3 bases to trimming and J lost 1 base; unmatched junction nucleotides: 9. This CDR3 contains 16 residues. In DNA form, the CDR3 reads TGCGCCAGCAGCTCTACACCGGGACAGAGCCAAGAGACCCAGTACTTC. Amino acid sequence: CASSSTPGQSQETQYF.

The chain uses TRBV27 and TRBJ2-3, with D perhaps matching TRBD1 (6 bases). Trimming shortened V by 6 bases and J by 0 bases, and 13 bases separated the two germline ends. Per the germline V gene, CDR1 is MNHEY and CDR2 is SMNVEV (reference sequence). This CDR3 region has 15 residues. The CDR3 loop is CASSTGRISTDTQYF. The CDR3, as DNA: TGTGCCAGCAGCACAGGGCGTATTAGCACAGATACGCAGTATTTT.

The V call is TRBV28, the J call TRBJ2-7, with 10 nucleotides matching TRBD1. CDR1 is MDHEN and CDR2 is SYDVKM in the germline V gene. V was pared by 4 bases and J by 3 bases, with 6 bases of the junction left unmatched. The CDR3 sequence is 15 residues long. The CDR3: CASSSRDRGFYEQYF. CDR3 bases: TGTGCCAGCAGTTCCCGGGACAGGGGATTCTACGAGCAGTACTTC.

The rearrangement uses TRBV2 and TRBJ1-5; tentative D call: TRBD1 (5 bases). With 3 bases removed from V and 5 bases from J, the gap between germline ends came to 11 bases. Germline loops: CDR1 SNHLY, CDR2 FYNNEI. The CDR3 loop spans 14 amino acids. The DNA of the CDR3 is TGTGCCAGCAGTGATAACAGGCGGCATCAGCCCCAGCATTTT. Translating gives CASSDNRRHQPQHF.

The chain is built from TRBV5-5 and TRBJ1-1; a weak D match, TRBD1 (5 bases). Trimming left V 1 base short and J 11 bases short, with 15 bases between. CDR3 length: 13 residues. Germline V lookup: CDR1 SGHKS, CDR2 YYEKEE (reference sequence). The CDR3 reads CASSLRQGGRAFF. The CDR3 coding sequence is TGTGCCAGCAGCTTGCGGCAGGGTGGTCGGGCTTTCTTT.

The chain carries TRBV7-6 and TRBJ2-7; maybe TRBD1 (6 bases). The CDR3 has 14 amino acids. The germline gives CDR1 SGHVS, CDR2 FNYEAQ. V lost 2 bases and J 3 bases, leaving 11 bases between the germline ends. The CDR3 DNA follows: TGTGCCAGCAGCTTAAGGGACACGGACTACGAGCAGTACTTC. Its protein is CASSLRDTDYEQYF.

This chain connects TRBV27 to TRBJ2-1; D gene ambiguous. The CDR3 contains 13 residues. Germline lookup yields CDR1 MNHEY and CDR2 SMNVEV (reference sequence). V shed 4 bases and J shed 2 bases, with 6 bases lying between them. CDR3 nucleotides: TGTGCCAGCAGTTCTTTTACCTACAATGAGCAGTTCTTC. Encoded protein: CASSSFTYNEQFF.

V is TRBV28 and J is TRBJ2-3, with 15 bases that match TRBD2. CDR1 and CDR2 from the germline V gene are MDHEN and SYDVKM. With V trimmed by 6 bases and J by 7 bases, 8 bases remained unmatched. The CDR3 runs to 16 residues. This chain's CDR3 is CASRLGTSGRRYTQYF. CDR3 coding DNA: TGTGCCAGCAGACTGGGGACTAGCGGGAGGAGGTATACGCAGTATTTT. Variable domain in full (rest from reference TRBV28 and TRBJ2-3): DVKVTQSSRYLVKRTGEKVFLECVQDMDHENMFWYRQDPGLGLRLIYFSYDVKMKEKGDIPEGYSVSREKKERFSLILESASTNQTSMYLCASRLGTSGRRYTQYFGPGTRLTVL.

The CDR3 is CASSFEQRGQETQYF. Written as DNA, the CDR3 is TGCGCCAGCAGCTTCGAACAGCGGGGCCAAGAGACCCAGTACTTC. The chain joins TRBV5-1 to TRBJ2-5; TRBD2 aligns across 7 bases. This CDR3 comprises 15 residues. The V segment lost 2 bases and the J segment 1 base; nucleotides outside the gene matches: 5. The germline V gene encodes CDR1 SGHRS and CDR2 YFSETQ.

The DNA of the CDR3 is TGTGCCAGCTCACCCCCGGGGGATCCTGGCTACACCTTC. This translates into CASSPPGDPGYTF. The genes are TRBV18 and TRBJ1-2; D possibly corresponds to TRBD1 (5 bases). This CDR3 region has 13 residues. CDR1 and CDR2 from the germline V gene are KGHSH and LQKENI. Trimming took off 3 bases at V and 7 bases at J, with 12 bases between the two ends.